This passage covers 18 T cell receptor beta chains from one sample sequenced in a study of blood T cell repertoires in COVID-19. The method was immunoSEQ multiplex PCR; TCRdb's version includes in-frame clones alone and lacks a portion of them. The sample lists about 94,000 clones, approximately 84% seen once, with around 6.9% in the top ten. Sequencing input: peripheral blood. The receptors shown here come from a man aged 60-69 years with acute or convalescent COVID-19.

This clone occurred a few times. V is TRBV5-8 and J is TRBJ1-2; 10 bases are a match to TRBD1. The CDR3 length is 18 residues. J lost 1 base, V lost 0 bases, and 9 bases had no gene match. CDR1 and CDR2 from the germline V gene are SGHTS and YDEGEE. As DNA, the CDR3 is TGTGCCAGCAGCTTGGGACAGGGGGCACCCTACGTTAACTATGGCTACACCTTC. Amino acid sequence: CASSLGQGAPYVNYGYTF.

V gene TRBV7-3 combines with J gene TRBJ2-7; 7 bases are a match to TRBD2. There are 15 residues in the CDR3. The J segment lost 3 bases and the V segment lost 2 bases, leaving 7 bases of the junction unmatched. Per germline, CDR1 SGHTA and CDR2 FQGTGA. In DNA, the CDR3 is TGTGCCAGCAGCTTATCTCCGGGGGGTTACTACGAGCAGTACTTC. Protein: CASSLSPGGYYEQYF.

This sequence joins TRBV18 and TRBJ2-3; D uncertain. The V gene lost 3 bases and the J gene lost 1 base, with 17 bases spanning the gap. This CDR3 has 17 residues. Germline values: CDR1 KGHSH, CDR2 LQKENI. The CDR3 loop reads CASSPAPGRVGTDTQYF. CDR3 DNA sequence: TGTGCCAGCTCACCCGCCCCCGGCCGGGTGGGCACAGATACGCAGTATTTT.

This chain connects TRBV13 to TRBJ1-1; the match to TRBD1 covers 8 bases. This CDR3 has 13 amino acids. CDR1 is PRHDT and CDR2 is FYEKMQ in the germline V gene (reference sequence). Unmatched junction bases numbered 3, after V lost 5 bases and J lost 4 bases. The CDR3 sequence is CASSGTGGTEAFF. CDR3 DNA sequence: TGTGCCAGCAGCGGTACAGGGGGCACTGAAGCTTTCTTT.

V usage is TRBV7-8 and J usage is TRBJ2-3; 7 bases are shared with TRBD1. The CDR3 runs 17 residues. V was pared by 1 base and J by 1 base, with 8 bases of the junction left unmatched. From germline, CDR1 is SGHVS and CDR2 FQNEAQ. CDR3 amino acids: CASSLEGAGTGTDTQYF. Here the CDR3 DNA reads TGTGCCAGCAGCTTAGAAGGGGCCGGGACAGGCACAGATACGCAGTATTTT.

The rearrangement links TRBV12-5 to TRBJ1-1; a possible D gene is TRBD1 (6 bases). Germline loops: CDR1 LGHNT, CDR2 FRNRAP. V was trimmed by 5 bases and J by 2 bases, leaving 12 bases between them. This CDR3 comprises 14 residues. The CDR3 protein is CASGRGHLNTEAFF. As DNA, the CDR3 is TGTGCTAGTGGTCGGGGACACCTTAACACTGAAGCTTTCTTT.

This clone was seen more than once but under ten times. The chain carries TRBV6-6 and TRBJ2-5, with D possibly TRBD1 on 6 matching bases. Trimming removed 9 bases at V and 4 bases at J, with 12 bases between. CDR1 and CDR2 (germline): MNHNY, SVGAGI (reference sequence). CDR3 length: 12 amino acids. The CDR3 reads CASSGTRETQYF. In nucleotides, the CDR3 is TGTGCCAGTAGTGGGACAAGAGAGACCCAGTACTTC.

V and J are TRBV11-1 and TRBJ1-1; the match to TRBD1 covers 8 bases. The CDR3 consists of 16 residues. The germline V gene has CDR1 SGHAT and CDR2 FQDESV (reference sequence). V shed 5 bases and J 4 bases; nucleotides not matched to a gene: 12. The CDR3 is CASSPRTGFFGTEAFF. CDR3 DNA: TGTGCCAGCAGCCCACGGACAGGGTTTTTCGGCACTGAAGCTTTCTTT.

The CDR3 region has the DNA TGTGCCAGCAGCTTCTCCTTATCAGGACAGGGGAGGCACGAGCAGTACTTC. As protein: CASSFSLSGQGRHEQYF. The chain links TRBV5-4 to TRBJ2-7; 9 nucleotides align to TRBD1. CDR3 length: 17 residues. V lost 2 bases to trimming and J lost 5 bases; unmatched junction nucleotides: 14. Germline V gene sequence: CDR1 SGHNT, CDR2 YYREEE (reference sequence).

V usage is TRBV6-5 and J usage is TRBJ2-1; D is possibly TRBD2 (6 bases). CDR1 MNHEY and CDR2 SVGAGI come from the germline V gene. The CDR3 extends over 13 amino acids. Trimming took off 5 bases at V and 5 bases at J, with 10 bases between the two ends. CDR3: CASSPTSHNEQFF. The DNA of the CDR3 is TGTGCCAGCAGTCCTACTAGCCACAATGAGCAGTTCTTC.

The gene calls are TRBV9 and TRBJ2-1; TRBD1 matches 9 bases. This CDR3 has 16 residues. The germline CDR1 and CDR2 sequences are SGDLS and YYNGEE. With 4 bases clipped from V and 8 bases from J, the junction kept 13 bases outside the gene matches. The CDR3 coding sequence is TGTGCCAGCAGCCAAGCGGGGACAGGGCGTATTGATGAGCAGTTCTTC. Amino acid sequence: CASSQAGTGRIDEQFF.

CDR3 amino acids: CASSQLHYSGNEQFF. CDR3 nucleotide sequence: TGCGCCAGCAGCCAACTGCATTATAGCGGTAATGAGCAGTTCTTC. This chain connects TRBV4-1 to TRBJ2-1, with D maybe TRBD2 (6 bases). Deletions cut 2 bases from V and 7 bases from J, with 15 bases between. This CDR3 is 15 amino acids long. CDR1 is MGHRA, CDR2 YSYEKL, per germline.

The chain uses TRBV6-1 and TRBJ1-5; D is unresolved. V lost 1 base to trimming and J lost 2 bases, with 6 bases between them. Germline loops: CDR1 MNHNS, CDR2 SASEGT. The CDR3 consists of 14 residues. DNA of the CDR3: TGTGCCAGCAGTGAAGGGGGAGGCAATCAGCCCCAGCATTTT. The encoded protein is CASSEGGGNQPQHF.

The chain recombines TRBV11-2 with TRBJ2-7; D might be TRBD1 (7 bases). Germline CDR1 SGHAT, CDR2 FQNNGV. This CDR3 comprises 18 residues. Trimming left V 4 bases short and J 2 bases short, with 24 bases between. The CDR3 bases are TGTGCCAGCAGCTCTTTACGGGCCCAGGGGGGAAGAACCTACGAGCAGTACTTC. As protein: CASSSLRAQGGRTYEQYF.

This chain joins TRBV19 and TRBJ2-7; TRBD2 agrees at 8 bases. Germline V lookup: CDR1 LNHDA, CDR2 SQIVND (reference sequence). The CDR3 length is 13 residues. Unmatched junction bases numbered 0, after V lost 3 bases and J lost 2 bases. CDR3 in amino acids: CASSMGLAYEQYF. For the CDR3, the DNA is TGTGCCAGTAGTATGGGACTAGCCTACGAGCAGTACTTC.

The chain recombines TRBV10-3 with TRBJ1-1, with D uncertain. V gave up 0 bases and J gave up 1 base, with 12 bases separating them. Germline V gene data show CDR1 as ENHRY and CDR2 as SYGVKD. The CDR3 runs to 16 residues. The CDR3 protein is CAISESPVIKNTEAFF. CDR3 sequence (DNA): TGTGCCATCAGTGAGTCCCCGGTTATTAAGAACACTGAAGCTTTCTTT.

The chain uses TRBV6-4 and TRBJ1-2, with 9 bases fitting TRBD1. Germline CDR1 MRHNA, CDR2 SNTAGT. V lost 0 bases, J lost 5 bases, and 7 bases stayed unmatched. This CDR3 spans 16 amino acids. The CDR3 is CASSDSTDRGGYGYTF. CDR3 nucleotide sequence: TGTGCCAGCAGTGACTCGACGGACAGGGGTGGGTATGGCTACACCTTC.

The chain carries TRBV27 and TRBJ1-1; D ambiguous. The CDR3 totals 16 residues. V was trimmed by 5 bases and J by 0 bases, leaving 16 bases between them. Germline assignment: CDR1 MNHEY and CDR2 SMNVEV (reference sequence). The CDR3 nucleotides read TGTGCCAGCAGTCCCGCCGCGGCAGTTATGAACACTGAAGCTTTCTTT. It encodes CASSPAAAVMNTEAFF.